A single sample is the source of the 16 T cell receptor beta chains below, sequenced in a study of shared clonotypes between healthy human individuals. The method was immunoSEQ multiplex PCR; TCRdb's version includes in-frame clones alone and lacks a portion of them. The table has about 510,000 clones, 96% seen once. The sequencing sample was made of naive CD4+ T cells sorted from blood. Documented subset: CD45RA+ positively selected. The receptors were gathered from a young woman in good health.

This rearrangement joins TRBV7-2 to TRBJ1-2; TRBD1 matches 10 bases. Looked up from germline, CDR1 is SGHTA and CDR2 is FQGNSA. The CDR3 extends over 15 amino acids. The V gene end was trimmed by 5 bases and the J gene end by 5 bases; junction bases not matched to a gene: 8. DNA for the CDR3: TGTGCCAGCAGCCTGGGACAGGGGATAAGTTATGGCTACACCTTC. Its translation: CASSLGQGISYGYTF.

J is TRBJ2-7 and V is TRBV9; D unresolved. Deletions cut 2 bases from V and 3 bases from J, with 6 bases between. The CDR3 has 12 amino acids. Germline CDR1 SGDLS, CDR2 YYNGEE. The chain's CDR3 is CASSVDGYEQYF. The CDR3 nucleotides are TGTGCCAGCAGCGTGGACGGCTACGAGCAGTACTTC.

The chain has TRBV6-1 and TRBJ2-4; 10 bases fit TRBD1. Germline V lookup: CDR1 MNHNS, CDR2 SASEGT. V was clipped by 4 bases and J by 1 base; unmatched bases: 10. CDR3 length: 18 amino acids. The chain's CDR3 is CASSATFPGQGAKNIQYF. The CDR3 nucleotides read TGTGCCAGCAGTGCCACATTTCCGGGACAGGGGGCCAAAAACATTCAGTACTTC.

Details on this clone: Other DNA sequences in this specimen translate into the identical CDR3. This rearrangement joins TRBV28 to TRBJ1-2; no clear D. The V end was cut by 5 bases, the J end by 3 bases, with 7 bases between. The CDR3 has 12 residues. The germline CDR1 and CDR2 sequences are MDHEN and SYDVKM. The CDR3 coding sequence is TGTGCCAGCAGTCCCGGCGACTATGGCTACACCTTC. Its protein is CASSPGDYGYTF.

This clone was seen only a few times. This chain joins TRBV4-1 and TRBJ1-2; possible D gene TRBD1, 5 bases. The CDR3 runs to 14 residues. V gave up 4 bases and J gave up 7 bases, with 16 bases separating them. Per germline, CDR1 MGHRA and CDR2 YSYEKL. CDR3 in DNA: TGCGCCAGCAGCCGAGGAGGGGAGAGGAGTGGCTACACCTTC. This codes for CASSRGGERSGYTF.

This rearrangement joins TRBV6-1 to TRBJ1-1; weak D call: TRBD1 (5 bases). V lost 7 bases to trimming and J lost 3 bases, with 12 bases between them. Germline values: CDR1 MNHNS, CDR2 SASEGT. This CDR3 has 13 residues. The CDR3 DNA sequence: TGTGCCAGCATTTTGACAGCGGACACTGAAGCTTTCTTT. This sequence encodes CASILTADTEAFF.

The chain carries TRBV5-1 and TRBJ1-1; D is unresolved. The CDR3 covers 15 residues. The germline V gene encodes CDR1 SGHRS and CDR2 YFSETQ. V was cut by 4 bases and J by 7 bases, with 20 bases left in between. The CDR3 sequence: CASSGHARGYDEAFF. CDR3 sequence (DNA): TGCGCCAGCAGCGGCCACGCTAGAGGGTACGATGAAGCTTTCTTT.

The gene calls are TRBV30 and TRBJ1-6, with a tentative D call TRBD1 (5 bases). Looked up from germline, CDR1 is GTSNPN and CDR2 is SVGIG (reference sequence). Trimming left V 5 bases short and J 6 bases short, with 23 bases between. The CDR3 runs to 17 residues. The CDR3: CAWEQGTFPDSNSPLHF. In DNA form, the CDR3 reads TGTGCCTGGGAACAAGGGACGTTCCCCGATTCTAATTCACCCCTCCACTTT. The whole variable domain, filled in from reference TRBV30 and TRBJ1-6, reads SQTIHQWPATLVQPVGSPLSLECTVEGTSNPNLYWYRQAAGRGLQLLFYSVGIGQISSEVPQNLSASRPQDRQFILSSKKLLLSDSGFYLCAWEQGTFPDSNSPLHFGNGTRLTVT.

V usage is TRBV5-1 and J usage is TRBJ2-3; 7 bases align to TRBD2. V lost 0 bases, J lost 0 bases, and 10 bases stayed unmatched. CDR3 length: 18 residues. Germline V CDR1 and CDR2: SGHRS, YFSETQ. CDR3 amino acids: CASSLAASGGFSTDTQYF. CDR3 bases: TGCGCCAGCAGCTTGGCCGCTAGCGGTGGATTTAGCACAGATACGCAGTATTTT. The variable domain in full, with the rest retrieved from reference TRBV5-1 and TRBJ2-3, is KAGVTQTPRYLIKTRGQQVTLSCSPISGHRSVSWYQQTPGQGLQFLFEYFSETQRNKGNFPGRFSGRQFSNSRSEMNVSTLELGDSALYLCASSLAASGGFSTDTQYFGPGTRLTVL.

The rearrangement links TRBV5-1 to TRBJ2-7; 12 positions match TRBD2. The CDR3 spans 17 residues. Per germline, CDR1 SGHRS and CDR2 YFSETQ. V lost 3 bases to trimming and J lost 5 bases; unmatched junction nucleotides: 12. CDR3 in amino acids: CASSWTSGTSGGHEQYF. The CDR3 DNA is TGCGCCAGCAGCTGGACTAGCGGGACCTCGGGGGGGCACGAGCAGTACTTC.

The chain recombines TRBV7-9 with TRBJ2-1; TRBD2 agrees at 11 bases. V was clipped by 1 base and J by 5 bases; unmatched bases: 1. The CDR3 loop spans 15 amino acids. Germline V lookup: CDR1 SEHNR, CDR2 FQNEAQ (reference sequence). The CDR3 nucleotides read TGTGCCAGCAGCTTAGAACTAGCGGGAGACAATGAGCAGTTCTTC. Translating it yields CASSLELAGDNEQFF.

CDR3 in amino acids: CASEKEGHEQYF. The CDR3 DNA reads TGTGCCAGCGAGAAGGAGGGCCACGAGCAGTACTTC. The rearrangement joins TRBV2 to TRBJ2-7, with D perhaps matching TRBD2 (6 bases). This CDR3 contains 12 residues. Germline lookup yields CDR1 SNHLY and CDR2 FYNNEI. V shed 8 bases and J shed 5 bases, with 13 bases lying between them.

The chain combines TRBV27 with TRBJ2-5, with TRBD2 identical over 11 bases. The better agreement between TRBJ2-7 and the DNA end casts doubt on the J call. CDR1 and CDR2 from the germline V gene are MNHEY and SMNVEV (reference sequence). The CDR3 is 15 amino acids. CDR3 sequence (DNA): TGTGCCAGCAGTTTCCTGACTAGCGGGACCTACGAGCAGTACTTC. Translating gives CASSFLTSGTYEQYF.

The chain couples TRBV4-1 to TRBJ2-3, with 11 bases lining up with TRBD2. From germline, CDR1 is MGHRA and CDR2 YSYEKL. This CDR3 contains 16 residues. Trimming at V came to 3 bases and at J to 1 base, leaving 3 bases not matched to a gene. The CDR3 DNA is TGCGCCAGCAGCCATGCACTAGCGGGAGGCACAGATACGCAGTATTTT. Protein product: CASSHALAGGTDTQYF.

The chain is built from TRBV14 and TRBJ2-2; D is undetermined. Germline CDR1 and CDR2: SGHDN and FVKESK. This CDR3 region has 13 residues. With 1 base removed from V and 7 bases from J, the gap between germline ends came to 7 bases. The CDR3 loop reads CASSQARFGELFF. Here the CDR3 DNA reads TGTGCCAGCAGCCAAGCTCGGTTCGGGGAGCTGTTTTTT.

Here the CDR3 reads CASGRTASSYEQYF. The CDR3 DNA reads TGTGCCAGCGGAAGGACGGCTAGCTCCTACGAGCAGTACTTC. The rearrangement links TRBV6-5 to TRBJ2-7; D is unresolved. Trimming pared 8 bases from V and 0 bases from J, leaving 14 bases between. This CDR3 contains 14 residues. Germline CDR1 reads MNHEY; CDR2 reads SVGAGI.